The subject of this entry is one TCR beta chain. Some clones are missing from TCRdb's copy, which holds only in-frame ones; the method was immunoSEQ multiplex PCR. The sample shows over 70,000 clones, roughly 84% of them seen only once. The entry originates in a study of blood T cell repertoires in COVID-19. Whole-study context: Acute-phase and convalescent COVID-19 samples originated in the United States, Italy and Spain.

This CDR3 region has 15 residues. Unmatched junction bases numbered 4, after V lost 3 bases and J lost 8 bases. CDR1 and CDR2 (germline): LNHNV, YYDKDF (reference sequence). Sequenced input: peripheral blood. This receptor was taken from a human donor in a cohort sampled during active COVID-19. The rearrangement joins TRBV15 to TRBJ1-6; TRBD1 matches at 10 bases. The CDR3 reads CATSREGQGYSPLHF. The DNA for the CDR3 is TGTGCCACCAGCAGGGAGGGACAGGGGTATTCACCCCTCCACTTT.